The 16 T cell receptor beta chains below were found in one sample sequenced in a study of shared clonotypes between healthy human individuals. Repertoires were generated with immunoSEQ multiplex PCR, while TCRdb's copy carries only in-frame clones and drops some. In the table there are more than 2,000,000 clones, more than 80% of which are singletons. The sample comprised naive CD4+ T cells from PBMCs. Subset described: CD45RA+ positively selected. The receptors were gathered from a man in his late teens or twenties in good health. Some clones in this sample may be carry-over from other donors' samples.

Notes on this clone: The identical CDR3 is also encoded by other nucleotide sequences in the sample. The rearrangement joins TRBV5-1 to TRBJ1-4, with 7 bases aligning to TRBD1. Trimming cost V 4 bases and J 5 bases; bases outside gene matches: 5. The CDR3 covers 14 residues. CDR1 is SGHRS, CDR2 YFSETQ, per germline. CDR3 loop: CASSLQQGNEKLFF. CDR3 sequence (DNA): TGCGCCAGCAGCCTCCAACAGGGGAATGAAAAACTGTTTTTT.

The rearrangement joins TRBV7-2 to TRBJ2-2; tentatively, D is TRBD1 (6 bases). This CDR3 contains 14 residues. The V gene lost 6 bases and the J gene lost 6 bases, with 14 bases spanning the gap. CDR1 and CDR2 from the germline V gene are SGHTA and FQGNSA. The CDR3 protein is CASRWQGHPGELFF. In DNA, the CDR3 is TGTGCCAGCAGGTGGCAGGGGCATCCCGGGGAGCTGTTTTTT. The whole variable domain, filled in from reference TRBV7-2 and TRBJ2-2, reads GAGVSQSPSNKVTEKGKDVELRCDPISGHTALYWYRQSLGQGLEFLIYFQGNSAPDKSGLPSDRFSAERTGGSVSTLTIQRTQQEDSAVYLCASRWQGHPGELFFGEGSRLTVL.

This clone is a singleton in its sample. The sample contains more than one DNA sequence encoding this CDR3. This chain uses TRBV5-1 with TRBJ2-5; the D gene is possibly TRBD1 (6 bases). CDR3 length: 12 amino acids. Between the trimmed V and J ends, which lost 5 bases and 5 bases, there was a span of 10 bases. Germline loops: CDR1 SGHRS, CDR2 YFSETQ. The CDR3 is CASRAGEETQYF. The CDR3 DNA reads as TGCGCCAGCAGGGCAGGGGAGGAGACCCAGTACTTC.

This clone was seen only once. The sample contains more than one DNA sequence encoding this CDR3. This chain connects TRBV30 to TRBJ2-5, with 7 nucleotides matching TRBD1. Germline-derived CDR1 and CDR2 are GTSNPN and SVGIG (reference sequence). The ends lost 3 bases at V and 5 bases at J; junction bases unmatched: 6. This CDR3 is 13 amino acids long. The CDR3, as DNA: TGTGCCTGGAGCCGGGACAGAGGGGAGACCCAGTACTTC. This translates into CAWSRDRGETQYF.

Turning to this clone: The same CDR3 is also encoded by other DNA sequences in this sample. This chain connects TRBV5-1 to TRBJ2-7, with D tentatively TRBD2 (6 bases). The ends were cut back, 2 bases at V and 3 bases at J, with 9 bases in the middle. This CDR3 is 13 amino acids long. The germline V gene encodes CDR1 SGHRS and CDR2 YFSETQ. The CDR3 coding sequence is TGCGCCAGCAGCTTCGGCGGGAACTACGAGCAGTACTTC. Protein product: CASSFGGNYEQYF.

The gene calls are TRBV9 and TRBJ1-4; 11 bases map to TRBD1. The CDR3 has 15 amino acids. V dropped 4 bases and J dropped 7; count of bases not matched to a gene: 6. Germline V gives CDR1 SGDLS, CDR2 YYNGEE. DNA of the CDR3: TGTGCCAGCAGCCCCCGGGACAGGGGGTTTGAAAAACTGTTTTTT. Its translation: CASSPRDRGFEKLFF.

The chain is built from TRBV28 and TRBJ2-7; no definite D call. The CDR3 has 13 residues. V dropped 10 bases and J dropped 0 bases, with 13 bases sitting between them. Germline loops: CDR1 MDHEN, CDR2 SYDVKM. The CDR3 spells CATLWQSSYEQYF. The CDR3 DNA is TGTGCCACCCTCTGGCAAAGCTCCTACGAGCAGTACTTC.

This clone appeared a single time. V is TRBV9 and J is TRBJ2-1, with 10 bases fitting TRBD2. The CDR3 runs to 15 residues. The trim removed 4 bases at V and 8 bases at J, leaving 9 bases unmatched. Germline values: CDR1 SGDLS, CDR2 YYNGEE. CDR3 sequence: CASSPVAGGSDEQFF. CDR3 sequence (DNA): TGTGCCAGCAGCCCCGTAGCGGGAGGTTCGGATGAGCAGTTCTTC.

Here the CDR3 DNA reads TGTGCCAGCAGCCGGAGTGGACAGGGTGAAGCTTTCTTT. Protein sequence: CASSRSGQGEAFF. The rearrangement uses TRBV7-9 and TRBJ1-1, with 8 bases aligning to TRBD1. The CDR3 runs to 13 residues. Germline CDR1 SEHNR, CDR2 FQNEAQ (reference sequence). V shed 5 bases, J shed 7 bases, and the junction held 6 bases outside the gene matches.

The V gene is TRBV19, the J gene TRBJ2-7; D unresolved. The CDR3 length is 11 residues. Between the trimmed V and J ends, which lost 0 bases and 6 bases, there was a span of 3 bases. Germline V gene lookup returns CDR1 LNHDA and CDR2 SQIVND (reference sequence). The CDR3 region is CASSIEREQYF. The CDR3 nucleotides read TGTGCCAGTAGTATAGAGCGCGAGCAGTACTTC.

The chain has TRBV5-1 and TRBJ2-5; 10 nucleotides align to TRBD2. There are 17 residues in the CDR3. Germline lookup yields CDR1 SGHRS and CDR2 YFSETQ. V shed 4 bases, J shed 1 base, and the junction held 10 bases outside the gene matches. CDR3 sequence: CASSPGGLAGAQETQYF. In DNA, the CDR3 is TGCGCCAGCAGCCCCGGGGGTCTAGCGGGAGCCCAAGAGACCCAGTACTTC.

The sample holds a few counts of this clone. The chain recombines TRBV19 with TRBJ2-6; D is ambiguous. In germline, CDR1 is LNHDA, CDR2 SQIVND (reference sequence). There are 16 residues in the CDR3. The V end was cut by 4 bases, the J end by 0 bases, with 10 bases between. The CDR3 sequence: CASSTPQFSGANVLTF. CDR3 DNA: TGTGCCAGTAGTACCCCACAGTTCTCTGGGGCCAACGTCCTGACTTTC. The full variable domain, in which reference TRBV19 and TRBJ2-6 provide the parts outside the CDR3, is DGGITQSPKYLFRKEGQNVTLSCEQNLNHDAMYWYRQDPGQGLRLIYYSQIVNDFQKGDIAEGYSVSREKKESFPLTVTSAQKNPTAFYLCASSTPQFSGANVLTFGAGSRLTVL.

The chain carries TRBV5-1 and TRBJ1-3, with 7 bases matching TRBD1. The CDR3 runs 16 residues. Germline CDR1 and CDR2: SGHRS and YFSETQ. The ends lost 5 bases at V and 0 bases at J; junction bases unmatched: 8. CDR3: CASREQGPHSGNTIYF. DNA of the CDR3: TGCGCCAGCAGGGAACAGGGGCCCCACTCTGGAAACACCATATATTTT.

The V and J genes are TRBV28 and TRBJ2-7; TRBD1 aligns across 10 bases. The trim removed 8 bases at V and 2 bases at J, leaving 6 bases unmatched. Germline CDR1 reads MDHEN; CDR2 reads SYDVKM. CDR3 length equals 14 residues. The CDR3 loop is CASRRDRGTYEQYF. The CDR3 bases are TGTGCCAGCCGCCGGGACAGGGGAACCTACGAGCAGTACTTC.

The chain combines TRBV5-6 with TRBJ2-1; D is unclear. The germline gives CDR1 SGHDT, CDR2 YYEEEE. The germline V and J ends were trimmed by 3 bases and 0 bases, with 4 bases remaining between them. The CDR3 has 13 amino acids. The DNA of the CDR3 is TGTGCCAGCAGCTCAGACTCCTACAATGAGCAGTTCTTC. Protein sequence: CASSSDSYNEQFF.

The V and J genes are TRBV29-1 and TRBJ2-1; perhaps TRBD1 as D (5 bases). V lost 3 bases, J lost 6 bases, and 9 bases lay in between. Germline V gene lookup returns CDR1 SQVTM and CDR2 ANQGSEA. The CDR3 spans 12 residues. The CDR3 is CSVDGHLNEQFF. The CDR3 DNA reads as TGCAGCGTTGATGGACACCTCAATGAGCAGTTCTTC.